The sequence of this T cell receptor (beta chain) was determined in a study of spatial heterogeneity in lung cancer. Study context: Alpha-chain sequences were detected in numbers that were consistently lower than beta-chain sequences. On average, each unique TCR and UMI combination appeared more than ten times in raw reads.

On each TCR cDNA molecule, a unique molecular identifier was present. TCRdb re-called the 5' RACE reads with MiXCR, one entry per CDR3 protein. The sample has around 3,500 distinct CDR3 sequences, more than 25% seen once. Described time point: sample taken at primary tumor resection. The authors sequenced whole RNA from tumor, nontumor lung or frozen PBMC without sorting. Donation came from some 73 patients with untreated early-stage non-small cell lung cancer. Trimming removed 0 bases from V and 4 bases from J, with 7 bases in between. This CDR3 has 14 amino acids. Germline V gives CDR1 MNHNS, CDR2 SASEGT.

This receptor was identified in a male donor with early-stage non-small cell lung cancer. The chain has TRBV6-1 and TRBJ1-5; D remains unclear. Source: normal lung tissue next to the tumor, taken at surgery. The CDR3 spells CASSEAGRNQPQHF. In nucleotides, the CDR3 is TGTGCCAGCAGTGAAGCGGGGAGAAATCAGCCCCAGCATTTT.